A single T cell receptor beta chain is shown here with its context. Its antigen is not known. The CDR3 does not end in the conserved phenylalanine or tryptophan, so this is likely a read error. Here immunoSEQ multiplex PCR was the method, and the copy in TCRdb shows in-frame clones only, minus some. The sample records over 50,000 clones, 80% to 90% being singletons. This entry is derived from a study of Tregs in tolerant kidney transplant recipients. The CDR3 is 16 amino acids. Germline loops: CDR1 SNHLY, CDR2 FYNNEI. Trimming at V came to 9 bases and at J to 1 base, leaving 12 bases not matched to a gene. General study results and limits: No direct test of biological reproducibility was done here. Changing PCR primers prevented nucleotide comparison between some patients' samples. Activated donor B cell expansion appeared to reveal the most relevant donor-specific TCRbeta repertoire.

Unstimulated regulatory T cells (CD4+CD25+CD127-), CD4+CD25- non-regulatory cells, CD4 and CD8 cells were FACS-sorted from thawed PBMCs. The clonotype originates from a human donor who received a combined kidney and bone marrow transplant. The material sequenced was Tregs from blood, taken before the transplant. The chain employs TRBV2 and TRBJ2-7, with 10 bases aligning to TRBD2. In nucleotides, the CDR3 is TGTGCCAGTCGGCGCCCAACTAGCGGGGTGTCCTACGAGCAGTACCTC. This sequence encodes CASRRPTSGVSYEQYL.